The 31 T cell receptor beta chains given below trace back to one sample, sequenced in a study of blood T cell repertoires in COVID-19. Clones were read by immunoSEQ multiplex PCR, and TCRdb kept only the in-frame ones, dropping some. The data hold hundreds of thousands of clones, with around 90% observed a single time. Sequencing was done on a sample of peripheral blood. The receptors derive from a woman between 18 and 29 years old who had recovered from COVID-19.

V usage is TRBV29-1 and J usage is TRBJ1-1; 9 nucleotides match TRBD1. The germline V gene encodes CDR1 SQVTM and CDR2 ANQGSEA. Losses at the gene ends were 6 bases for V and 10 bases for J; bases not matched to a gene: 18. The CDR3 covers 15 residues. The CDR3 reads CSVSTRVTGGAAAFF. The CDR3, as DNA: TGCAGCGTCTCCACGAGGGTCACAGGGGGCGCTGCAGCTTTCTTT. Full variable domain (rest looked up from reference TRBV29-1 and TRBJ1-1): SAVISQKPSRDICQRGTSLTIQCQVDSQVTMMFWYRQQPGQSLTLIATANQGSEATYESGFVIDKFPISRPNLTFSTLTVSNMSPEDSSIYLCSVSTRVTGGAAAFFGQGTRLTVV.

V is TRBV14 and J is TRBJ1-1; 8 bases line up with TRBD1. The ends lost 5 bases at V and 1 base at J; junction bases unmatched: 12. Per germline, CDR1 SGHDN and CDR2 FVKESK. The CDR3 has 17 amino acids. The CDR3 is CASSKRIGQGKNTEAFF. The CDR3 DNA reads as TGTGCCAGCAGCAAAAGGATCGGACAGGGCAAGAACACTGAAGCTTTCTTT.

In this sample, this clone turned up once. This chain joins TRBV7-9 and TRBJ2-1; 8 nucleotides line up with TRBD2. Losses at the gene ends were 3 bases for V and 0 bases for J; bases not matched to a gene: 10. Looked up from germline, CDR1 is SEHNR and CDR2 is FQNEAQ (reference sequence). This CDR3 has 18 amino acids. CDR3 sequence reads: CASSFKSGSGSSYNEQFF. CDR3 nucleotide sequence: TGTGCCAGCAGCTTTAAAAGCGGGAGTGGGAGCTCCTACAATGAGCAGTTCTTC. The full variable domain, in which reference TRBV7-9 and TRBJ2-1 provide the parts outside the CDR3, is DTGVSQNPRHKITKRGQNVTFRCDPISEHNRLYWYRQTLGQGPEFLTYFQNEAQLEKSRLLSDRFSAERPKGSFSTLEIQRTEQGDSAMYLCASSFKSGSGSSYNEQFFGPGTRLTVL.

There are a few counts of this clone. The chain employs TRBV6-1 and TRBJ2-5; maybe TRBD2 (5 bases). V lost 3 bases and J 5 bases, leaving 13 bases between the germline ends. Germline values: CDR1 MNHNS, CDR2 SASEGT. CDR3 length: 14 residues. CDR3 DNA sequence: TGTGCCAGCAGTGAGGCCAGTCCGGGGGAGACCCAGTACTTC. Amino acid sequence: CASSEASPGETQYF.

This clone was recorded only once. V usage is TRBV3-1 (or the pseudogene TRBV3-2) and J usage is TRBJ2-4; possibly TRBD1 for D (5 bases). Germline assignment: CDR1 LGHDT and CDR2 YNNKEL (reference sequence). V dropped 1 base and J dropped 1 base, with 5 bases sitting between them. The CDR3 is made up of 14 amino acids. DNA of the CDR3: TGTGCCAGCAGCCAAGCAGGGGCCAAAAACATTCAGTACTTC. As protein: CASSQAGAKNIQYF.

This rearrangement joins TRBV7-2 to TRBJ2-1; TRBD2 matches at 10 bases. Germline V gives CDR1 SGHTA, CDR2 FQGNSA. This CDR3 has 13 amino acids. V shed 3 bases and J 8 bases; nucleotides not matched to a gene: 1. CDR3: CASSFLAGDEQFF. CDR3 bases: TGTGCCAGCAGCTTCCTAGCGGGAGATGAGCAGTTCTTC.

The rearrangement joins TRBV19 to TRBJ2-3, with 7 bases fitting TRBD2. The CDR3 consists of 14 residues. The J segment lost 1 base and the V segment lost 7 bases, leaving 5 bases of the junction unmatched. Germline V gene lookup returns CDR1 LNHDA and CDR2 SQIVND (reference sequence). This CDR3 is CASTRLAGTDTQYF. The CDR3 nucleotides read TGTGCCAGTACTCGGCTAGCGGGCACAGATACGCAGTATTTT.

CDR3 residues: CASSPGQARTRHYEQYV. CDR3 sequence (DNA): TGTGCCAGTAGCCCCGGCCAGGCGAGGACTAGGCACTACGAGCAGTACGTC. The chain joins TRBV19 to TRBJ2-7; 7 nucleotides align to TRBD2. Germline V gene lookup returns CDR1 LNHDA and CDR2 SQIVND (reference sequence). V shed 6 bases, J shed 3 bases, and the junction held 17 bases outside the gene matches. This CDR3 is built from 17 residues.

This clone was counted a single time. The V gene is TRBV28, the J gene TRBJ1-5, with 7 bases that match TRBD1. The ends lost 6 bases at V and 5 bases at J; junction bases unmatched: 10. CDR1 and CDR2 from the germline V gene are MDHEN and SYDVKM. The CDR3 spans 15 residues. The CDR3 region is CASRWTGREDQPQHF. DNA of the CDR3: TGTGCCAGCAGATGGACAGGCCGTGAGGATCAGCCCCAGCATTTT.

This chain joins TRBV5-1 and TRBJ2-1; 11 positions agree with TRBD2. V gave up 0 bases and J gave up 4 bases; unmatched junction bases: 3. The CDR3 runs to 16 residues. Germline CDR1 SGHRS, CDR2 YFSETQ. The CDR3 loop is CASSLVVAGGYNEQFF. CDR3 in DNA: TGCGCCAGCAGCTTGGTGGTAGCGGGAGGGTACAATGAGCAGTTCTTC.

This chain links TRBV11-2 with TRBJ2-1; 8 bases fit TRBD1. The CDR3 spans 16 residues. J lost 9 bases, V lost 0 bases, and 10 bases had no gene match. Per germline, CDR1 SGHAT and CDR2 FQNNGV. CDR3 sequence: CASSLDPGTGLSEQFF. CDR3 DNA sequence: TGTGCCAGCAGCTTAGATCCCGGGACAGGTCTCTCTGAGCAGTTCTTC.

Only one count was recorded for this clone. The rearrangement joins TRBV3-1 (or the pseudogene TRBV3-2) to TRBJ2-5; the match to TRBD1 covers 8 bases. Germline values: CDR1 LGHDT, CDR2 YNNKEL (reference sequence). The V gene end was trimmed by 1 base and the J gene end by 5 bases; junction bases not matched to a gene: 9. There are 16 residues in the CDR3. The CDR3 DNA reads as TGTGCCAGCAGCCAAGGGGGGACAGGACCCTTGGAGACCCAGTACTTC. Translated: CASSQGGTGPLETQYF.

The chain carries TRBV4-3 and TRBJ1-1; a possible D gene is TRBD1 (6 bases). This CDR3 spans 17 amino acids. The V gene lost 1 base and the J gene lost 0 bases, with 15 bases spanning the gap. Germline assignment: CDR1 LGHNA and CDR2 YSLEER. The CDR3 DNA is TGCGCCAGCAGCCAAGCGTGGCAGGGGTATGTGAACACTGAAGCTTTCTTT. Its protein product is CASSQAWQGYVNTEAFF.

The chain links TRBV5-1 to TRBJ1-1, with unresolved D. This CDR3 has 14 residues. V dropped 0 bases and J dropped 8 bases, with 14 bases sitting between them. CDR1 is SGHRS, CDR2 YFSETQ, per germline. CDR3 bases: TGCGCCAGCAGCTTGGTAGCCAGCAACTCCGAAGCTTTCTTT. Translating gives CASSLVASNSEAFF.

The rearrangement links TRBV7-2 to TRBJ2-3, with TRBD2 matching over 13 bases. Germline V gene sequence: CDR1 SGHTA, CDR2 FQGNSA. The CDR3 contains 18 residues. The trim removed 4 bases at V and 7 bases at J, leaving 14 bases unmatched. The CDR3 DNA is TGTGCCAGCAGCTCAGACACTAGCGGGAGGGTCCGGGGGCATACGCAGTATTTT. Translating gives CASSSDTSGRVRGHTQYF.

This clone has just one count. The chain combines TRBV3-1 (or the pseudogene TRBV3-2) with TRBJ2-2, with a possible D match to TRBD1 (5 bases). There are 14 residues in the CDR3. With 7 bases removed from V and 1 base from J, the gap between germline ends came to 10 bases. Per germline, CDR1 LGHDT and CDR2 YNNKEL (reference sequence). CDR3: CASNIGQNTGELFF. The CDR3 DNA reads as TGTGCCAGCAATATCGGACAGAACACCGGGGAGCTGTTTTTT.

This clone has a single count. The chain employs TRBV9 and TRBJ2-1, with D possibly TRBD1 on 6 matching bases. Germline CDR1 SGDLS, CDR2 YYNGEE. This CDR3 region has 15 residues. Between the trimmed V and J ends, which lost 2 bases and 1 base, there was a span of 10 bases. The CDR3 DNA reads TGTGCCAGCAGCGTCCGACAGGTTTCCTACAATGAGCAGTTCTTC. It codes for CASSVRQVSYNEQFF. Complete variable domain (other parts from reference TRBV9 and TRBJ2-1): DSGVTQTPKHLITATGQRVTLRCSPRSGDLSVYWYQQSLDQGLQFLIQYYNGEERAKGNILERFSAQQFPDLHSELNLSSLELGDSALYFCASSVRQVSYNEQFFGPGTRLTVL.

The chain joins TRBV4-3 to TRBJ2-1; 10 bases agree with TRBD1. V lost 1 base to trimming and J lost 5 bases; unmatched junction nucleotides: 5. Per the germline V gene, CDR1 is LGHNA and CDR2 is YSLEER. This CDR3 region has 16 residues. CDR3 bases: TGCGCCAGCAGCCAAGGACCGGGACAGGGGAACAATGAGCAGTTCTTC. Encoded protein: CASSQGPGQGNNEQFF.

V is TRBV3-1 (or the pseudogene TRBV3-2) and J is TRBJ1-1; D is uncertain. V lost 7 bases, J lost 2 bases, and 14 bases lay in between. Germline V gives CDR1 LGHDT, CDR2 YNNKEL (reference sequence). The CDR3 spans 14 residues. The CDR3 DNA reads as TGTGCCAGCACCCCAAGCGAGAGAAACACTGAAGCTTTCTTT. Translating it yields CASTPSERNTEAFF.

CDR3 in DNA: TGTGCCAGCAGCTCCGGGGGGGTGATGAACACCGGGGAGCTGTTTTTT. Residues: CASSSGGVMNTGELFF. This chain connects TRBV7-9 to TRBJ2-2; 8 nucleotides agree with TRBD2. The CDR3 consists of 16 residues. CDR1 and CDR2 from the germline V gene are SEHNR and FQNEAQ (reference sequence). Losses at the gene ends were 4 bases for V and 1 base for J; bases not matched to a gene: 5.

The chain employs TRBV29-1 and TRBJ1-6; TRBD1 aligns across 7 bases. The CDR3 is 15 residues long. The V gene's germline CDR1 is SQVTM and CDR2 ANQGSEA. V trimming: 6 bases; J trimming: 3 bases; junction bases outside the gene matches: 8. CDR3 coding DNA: TGCAGCGTGGCTGCCGGGACAGACTATAATTCACCCCTCCACTTT. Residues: CSVAAGTDYNSPLHF.

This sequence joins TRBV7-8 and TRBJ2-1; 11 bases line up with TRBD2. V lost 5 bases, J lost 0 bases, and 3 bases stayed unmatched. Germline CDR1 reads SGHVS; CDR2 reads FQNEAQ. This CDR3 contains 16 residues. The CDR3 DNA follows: TGTGCCAGCAGCGAACTAGCGGGAGCCTCCTACAATGAGCAGTTCTTC. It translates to CASSELAGASYNEQFF.

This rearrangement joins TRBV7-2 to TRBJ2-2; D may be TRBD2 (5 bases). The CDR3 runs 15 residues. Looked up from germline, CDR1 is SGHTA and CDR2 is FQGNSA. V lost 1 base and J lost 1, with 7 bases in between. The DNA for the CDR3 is TGTGCCAGCAGCTTAGGTGGGAGGAACACCGGGGAGCTGTTTTTT. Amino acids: CASSLGGRNTGELFF.

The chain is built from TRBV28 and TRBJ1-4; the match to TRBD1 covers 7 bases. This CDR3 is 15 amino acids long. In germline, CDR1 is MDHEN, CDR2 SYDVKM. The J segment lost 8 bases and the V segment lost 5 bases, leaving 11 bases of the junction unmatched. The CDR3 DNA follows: TGTGCCAGCAGTAGACTACAGGGGAGAGAGGAAAAACTGTTTTTT. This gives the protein CASSRLQGREEKLFF.

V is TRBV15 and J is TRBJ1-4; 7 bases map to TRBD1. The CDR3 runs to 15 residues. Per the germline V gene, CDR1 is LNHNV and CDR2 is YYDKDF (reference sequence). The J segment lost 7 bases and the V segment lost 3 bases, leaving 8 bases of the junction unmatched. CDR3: CATSRATGSPEKLFF. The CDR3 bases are TGTGCCACCAGCAGGGCGACAGGGAGTCCTGAAAAACTGTTTTTT. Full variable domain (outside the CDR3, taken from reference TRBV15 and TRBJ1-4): DAMVIQNPRYQVTQFGKPVTLSCSQTLNHNVMYWYQQKSSQAPKLLFHYYDKDFNNEADTPDNFQSRRPNTSFCFLDIRSPGLGDTAMYLCATSRATGSPEKLFFGSGTQLSVL.

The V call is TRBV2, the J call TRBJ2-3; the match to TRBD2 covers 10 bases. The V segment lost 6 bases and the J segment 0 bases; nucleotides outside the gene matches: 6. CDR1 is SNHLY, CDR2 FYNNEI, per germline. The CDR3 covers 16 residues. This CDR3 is CASSHGLAASTDTQYF. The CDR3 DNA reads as TGTGCCAGCAGCCACGGACTAGCGGCAAGCACAGATACGCAGTATTTT.

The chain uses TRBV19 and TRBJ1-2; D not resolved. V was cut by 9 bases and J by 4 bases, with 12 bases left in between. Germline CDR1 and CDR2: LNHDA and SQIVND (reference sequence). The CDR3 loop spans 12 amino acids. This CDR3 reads CASSENGYGYTF. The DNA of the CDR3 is TGTGCCAGCTCCGAAAACGGCTATGGCTACACCTTC. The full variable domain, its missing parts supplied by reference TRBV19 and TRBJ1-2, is DGGITQSPKYLFRKEGQNVTLSCEQNLNHDAMYWYRQDPGQGLRLIYYSQIVNDFQKGDIAEGYSVSREKKESFPLTVTSAQKNPTAFYLCASSENGYGYTFGSGTRLTVV.

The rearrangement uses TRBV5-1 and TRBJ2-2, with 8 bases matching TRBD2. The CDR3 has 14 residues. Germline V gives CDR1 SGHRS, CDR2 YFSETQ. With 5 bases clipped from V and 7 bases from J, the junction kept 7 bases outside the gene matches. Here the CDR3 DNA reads TGCGCCAGCAGAGAGCGGGAGTCTTACGGGGAGCTGTTTTTT. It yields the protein CASRERESYGELFF.

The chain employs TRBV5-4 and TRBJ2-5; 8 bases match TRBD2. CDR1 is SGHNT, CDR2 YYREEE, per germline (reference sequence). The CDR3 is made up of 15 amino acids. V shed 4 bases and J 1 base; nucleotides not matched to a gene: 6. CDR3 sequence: CASSVLSGGQETQYF. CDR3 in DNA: TGTGCCAGCAGCGTATTAAGCGGGGGCCAAGAGACCCAGTACTTC.

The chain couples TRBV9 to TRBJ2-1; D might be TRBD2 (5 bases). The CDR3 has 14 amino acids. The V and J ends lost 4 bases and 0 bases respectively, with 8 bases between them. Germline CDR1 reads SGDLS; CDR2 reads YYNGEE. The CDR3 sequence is CASSRRGSYNEQFF. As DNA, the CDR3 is TGTGCCAGCAGCCGCCGGGGCTCCTACAATGAGCAGTTCTTC. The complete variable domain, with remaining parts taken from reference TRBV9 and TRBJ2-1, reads DSGVTQTPKHLITATGQRVTLRCSPRSGDLSVYWYQQSLDQGLQFLIQYYNGEERAKGNILERFSAQQFPDLHSELNLSSLELGDSALYFCASSRRGSYNEQFFGPGTRLTVL.

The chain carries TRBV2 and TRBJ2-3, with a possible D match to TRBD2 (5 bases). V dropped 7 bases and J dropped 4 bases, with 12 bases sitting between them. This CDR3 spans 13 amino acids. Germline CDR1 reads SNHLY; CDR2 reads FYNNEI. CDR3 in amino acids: CASKLVRSDTQYF. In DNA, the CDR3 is TGTGCCAGCAAACTAGTAAGGTCAGATACGCAGTATTTT.